This TCR beta chain appears in the sequencing data of a study of graft-versus-host responses after intestinal transplantation. Whole-study context: Among the recipients, all got anti-thymocyte globulin induction and then tacrolimus and steroids for about 3 years. Regarding the study as a whole: Across patients carrying graft-donor T cell macrochimerism, allografts held high graft-versus-host to host-versus-graft clonal ratios.

A remark on this clone: What it binds is not known.

The repertoire was sequenced with immunoSEQ multiplex PCR; TCRdb's copy has only in-frame clones and lacks some. The table has around 100,000 clones, more than 85% seen once. The sequencing used unstimulated CD8+ T cells sorted from spleen or lymph node cells, collected before intestinal transplant. The clonotype originates from a human donor who received an intestinal transplant.

CDR3 in amino acids: CARNRGGAGDEQFF. CDR3 in DNA: TGTGCCAGAAACCGCGGGGGGGCAGGCGATGAGCAGTTCTTC. The chain carries TRBV27 and TRBJ2-1; the match to TRBD2 covers 9 bases. The CDR3 spans 14 residues. Germline lookup yields CDR1 MNHEY and CDR2 SMNVEV (reference sequence). The trim removed 9 bases at V and 8 bases at J, leaving 11 bases unmatched.